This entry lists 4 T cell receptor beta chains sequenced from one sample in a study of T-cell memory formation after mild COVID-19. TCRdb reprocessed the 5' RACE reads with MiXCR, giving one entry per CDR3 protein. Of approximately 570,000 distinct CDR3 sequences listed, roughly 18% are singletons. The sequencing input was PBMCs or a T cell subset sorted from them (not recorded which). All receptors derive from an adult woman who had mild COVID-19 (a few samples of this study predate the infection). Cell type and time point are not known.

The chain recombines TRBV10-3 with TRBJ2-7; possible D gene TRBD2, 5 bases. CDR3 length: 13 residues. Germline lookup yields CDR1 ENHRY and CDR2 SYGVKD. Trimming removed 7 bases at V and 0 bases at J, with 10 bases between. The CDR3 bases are TGTGCCATCACTCCCGGGGTCTCCTACGAGCAGTACTTC. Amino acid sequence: CAITPGVSYEQYF.

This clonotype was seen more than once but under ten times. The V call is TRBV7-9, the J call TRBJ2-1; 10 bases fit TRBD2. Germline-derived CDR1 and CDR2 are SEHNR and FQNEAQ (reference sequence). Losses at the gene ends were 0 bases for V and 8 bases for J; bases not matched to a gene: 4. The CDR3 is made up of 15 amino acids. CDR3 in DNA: TGTGCCAGCAGCTTAGCAGCGGGAGGGAAGCATGAGCAGTTCTTC. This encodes CASSLAAGGKHEQFF.

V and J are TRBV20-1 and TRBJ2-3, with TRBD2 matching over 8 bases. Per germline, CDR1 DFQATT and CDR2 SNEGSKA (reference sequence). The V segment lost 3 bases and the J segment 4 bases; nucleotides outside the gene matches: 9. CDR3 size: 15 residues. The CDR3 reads CSARRSGGGADTQYF. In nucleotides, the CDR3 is TGCAGTGCTAGGAGAAGCGGGGGAGGCGCAGATACGCAGTATTTT.

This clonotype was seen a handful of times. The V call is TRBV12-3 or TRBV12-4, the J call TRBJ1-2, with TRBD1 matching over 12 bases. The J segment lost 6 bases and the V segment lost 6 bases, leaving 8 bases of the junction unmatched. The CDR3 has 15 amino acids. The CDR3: CASSTPGQGADGYTF. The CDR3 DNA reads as TGTGCCAGCAGCACTCCGGGACAGGGGGCTGATGGCTACACCTTC.